This is a list of T cell receptor beta chains from one sample in a study of T cells in Graves' hyperthyroidism and ophthalmopathy. MiXCR, applied by TCRdb to the multiplex PCR reads, yields one record per CDR3 protein. The table includes 200,000 to 250,000 distinct CDR3 sequences, approximately 25% detected once. Material for sequencing was blood. The receptor source for this set is a woman aged 40 to 49 with Graves' ophthalmopathy. Both conserved end residues are part of each CDR3. D genes are given only for firm matches. Size values are once, few and many counts, or a class for expanded clones, and some rows have none.

TRBJ1-1 | . | . | TRBV6-5 | TGTGCCAGCAGTTACACTCCGGGACACTTGAACACTGAAGCTTTCTTT | CASSYTPGHLNTEAFF
TRBJ2-7 | TRBD1 | many | TRBV6-5 | TGTGCCAGCAGACTCGGACAGGCTGGGCTTTCCTACGAGCAGTACTTC | CASRLGQAGLSYEQYF
TRBJ2-5 | . | few | TRBV12-3/TRBV12-4 | TGTGCCAGCAGTGTACAGCGATTGGAGACCCAGTACTTC | CASSVQRLETQYF
TRBJ2-5 | . | . | TRBV11-2 | TGTGCCAGCAGCCGAACAGGGATCCAAGAGACCCAGTACTTC | CASSRTGIQETQYF
TRBJ1-2 | TRBD1 | . | TRBV7-8 | TGTGCCAGCAGCTTAGAGGGACAGGAGGCAGGTGGCTACACCTTC | CASSLEGQEAGGYTF
TRBJ2-7 | . | many | TRBV12-3/TRBV12-4 | TGTGCCAGCAGTTTAGGGGAAACCTACGAGCAGTACTTC | CASSLGETYEQYF
TRBJ2-5 | TRBD1 | many | TRBV28 | TGTGCCAGCAGTTGGGACAGGGCCGTCGGAGAGACCCAGTACTTC | CASSWDRAVGETQYF
TRBJ2-7 | . | many | TRBV6-1 | TGTGCCAGCAGTGAAGCGGGGGGCACCGAGCAGTACTTC | CASSEAGGTEQYF
TRBJ2-6 | TRBD1 | many | TRBV28 | TGTGCCAGCAGTAGTCCGGGACAGGGGGCGTCGGCCAACGTCCTGACTTTC | CASSSPGQGASANVLTF
TRBJ1-1 | . | many | TRBV7-3 | TGTGCCAGCAGCCCGGGCACAGGGCTCACTGAAGCTTTCTTT | CASSPGTGLTEAFF
TRBJ1-2 | TRBD1 | . | TRBV30 | TGTGCCTGGAGTGAGGACAGGGAACATGGCTACACCTTC | CAWSEDREHGYTF
TRBJ2-7 | . | many | TRBV2 | TGTGCCAGCAGTGACGGTACGGGCGACGAGCAGTACTTC | CASSDGTGDEQYF
TRBJ2-7 | . | . | TRBV30 | TGTGCCTGGAGTGTGGTCCACGAGCAGTACTTC | CAWSVVHEQYF
TRBJ2-2 | . | many | TRBV27 | TGTGCCAGCAGTTTATCGGGCAGGGGGGCCGGGGAGCTGTTTTTT | CASSLSGRGAGELFF
TRBJ2-3 | TRBD1 | . | TRBV28 | TGTGCCAGCAGCAAAGACAGGGGCAGCACAGATACGCAGTATTTT | CASSKDRGSTDTQYF
TRBJ1-1 | . | many | TRBV9 | TGTGCCAGCAGTGTCGCCGGGAACACTGAAGCTTTCTTT | CASSVAGNTEAFF
TRBJ2-7 | TRBD1 | . | TRBV5-1 | TGCGCCAGCAGCGAACCGGGACAGGGCTACGAGCAGTACTTC | CASSEPGQGYEQYF
TRBJ2-7 | . | many | TRBV11-2 | TGTGCCAGCAGCTTAGCAGGGGCGTCGTACGAGCAGTACTTC | CASSLAGASYEQYF
TRBJ2-7 | . | many | TRBV12-3/TRBV12-4 | TGTGCCAGCAGTTTGAGGGGACTCAACTACGAGCAGTACTTC | CASSLRGLNYEQYF
TRBJ1-5 | . | . | TRBV7-2 | TGTGCCAGCAGCTTATTTCACGAACGGCGGCCCCAGCCTTTT | CASSLFHERRPQPF
TRBJ1-5 | . | many | TRBV2 | TGTGCCAGCAGTAAGTGGGGCAGTAGCAATCAGCCCCAGCATTTT | CASSKWGSSNQPQHF
TRBJ2-7 | . | many | TRBV7-2 | TGTGCCAGCAGCTTAGGGCGGACACCGAGCTCCTACGAGCAGTACTTC | CASSLGRTPSSYEQYF
TRBJ2-7 | TRBD1 | many | TRBV30 | TGTGCCTGGAGTGTTGGGACAGGGGCCTACGAGCAGTACTTC | CAWSVGTGAYEQYF
TRBJ1-1 | . | many | TRBV6-5 | TGTGCCAGCAGTTACGTTTTTGGAGGGGAAACTGAAGCTTTCTTT | CASSYVFGGETEAFF
TRBJ1-6 | . | . | TRBV2 | TGTGCCAGCAGTGAGAGGGGAATCTCCTATAATTCACCCCTCCACTTT | CASSERGISYNSPLHF
TRBJ1-3 | . | many | TRBV27 | TGTGCCAGCAGTTCCACGTATGGAAACACCATATATTTT | CASSSTYGNTIYF
TRBJ1-2 | . | many | TRBV20-1 | TGCAGTGCTAGAGACCTAGTAGGCGGGGTCTATGGCTACACCTTC | CSARDLVGGVYGYTF
TRBJ1-1 | . | many | TRBV28 | TGTGCCAGCAGGCATTTAGGGGGCACTGAAGCTTTCTTT | CASRHLGGTEAFF
TRBJ2-5 | . | . | TRBV7-3 | TGTGCCAGCAGTCATTCCGGGACGGCGGAACAGACCCAGTACTTC | CASSHSGTAEQTQYF
TRBJ1-1 | TRBD1 | many | TRBV12-3/TRBV12-4 | TGTGCCAGCACCCCGACAGGGGCGAGGACTGAAGCTTTCTTT | CASTPTGARTEAFF
TRBJ1-6 | . | . | TRBV27 | TGTGCCAGCAGTTACGGACAAGACTCACCCCTCCACTTT | CASSYGQDSPLHF
TRBJ2-2 | TRBD2 | many | TRBV27 | TGTGCCAGCAGTACCGACTGGACTAGCGGGGAGCTGTTTTTT | CASSTDWTSGELFF
TRBJ2-2 | . | many | TRBV5-1 | TGCGCCAGCAGCTCCAGGGGAGTCTTGGACACCGGGGAGCTGTTTTTT | CASSSRGVLDTGELFF
TRBJ1-1 | . | . | TRBV27 | TGTGCCAGCAGAACGACGGGGGCCATGAACACTGAAGCTTTCTTT | CASRTTGAMNTEAFF
TRBJ2-1 | TRBD2 | . | TRBV6-1 | TGTGCCAGCAGTGACGCTAGCGGCTACAATGAGCAGTTCTTC | CASSDASGYNEQFF
TRBJ1-1 | . | . | TRBV25-1 | TGTGCCAGCAGTGGGGTTACCACTGAAGCTTTCTTT | CASSGVTTEAFF
TRBJ2-5 | . | few | TRBV4-1 | TGCGCCAGCAGCCACCCGGTAAGGGGGACTATGGAGACCCAGTACTTC | CASSHPVRGTMETQYF
TRBJ2-7 | . | many | TRBV30 | TGTGCCTGGAGCCGAGACACATCCTACGAGCAGTACTTC | CAWSRDTSYEQYF
TRBJ1-5 | . | many | TRBV19 | TGTGCCAGTAGTATCAACAGGGCGCCGGCCCAGCATTTT | CASSINRAPAQHF
TRBJ2-7 | . | many | TRBV12-3/TRBV12-4 | TGTGCCAGCAGTTTTGGACTGGAAAACTACGAGCAGTACTTC | CASSFGLENYEQYF
TRBJ2-7 | . | . | TRBV28 | TGTGCCAGCAGTTCCCCCCCGGACCTTTACTACGAGCAGTACTTC | CASSSPPDLYYEQYF
TRBJ1-5 | . | many | TRBV2 | TGTGCCAGCAGCCCCGGAACGGCTAGCAATCAGCCCCAGCATTTT | CASSPGTASNQPQHF
TRBJ2-5 | . | . | TRBV27 | TGTGCCAGCAGTTTAACTCGGGGCCGTGAGACCCAGTACTTC | CASSLTRGRETQYF
TRBJ2-5 | . | . | TRBV29-1 | TGCAGCTGTTTGGACAACCAAGAGACCCAGTACTTC | CSCLDNQETQYF
TRBJ1-2 | . | . | TRBV5-6 | TGTGCCAGCGGTAGGGCAGGATACTATGGCTACACCTTC | CASGRAGYYGYTF
TRBJ1-5 | TRBD1 | . | TRBV15 | TGTGCCACCAGCAATTACAGGGGAAATCAGCCCCAGCATTTT | CATSNYRGNQPQHF
TRBJ1-1 | TRBD1 | . | TRBV11-1 | TGTGCCAGCAGTCTACATTACACCCCCTCAGGGGGCGCCGACACTGAAGCTTTCTTT | CASSLHYTPSGGADTEAFF
TRBJ1-2 | . | many | TRBV19 | TGTGCCAGTAGAGACAGAAACAACTATGGCTACACCTTC | CASRDRNNYGYTF
TRBJ1-2 | . | . | TRBV20-1 | TGCAGTGCTAGTTTAGGGGACTATGGCTACACCTTC | CSASLGDYGYTF
TRBJ2-7 | . | . | TRBV24-1 | TGTGCCACCAGCCACAAACTTCTCGAGCAGTACTTC | CATSHKLLEQYF
TRBJ2-7 | . | many | TRBV27 | TGTGCCAGCAGTCCCCTCGGGGGCGAGCAGTACTTC | CASSPLGGEQYF
TRBJ2-7 | . | many | TRBV5-1 | TGCGCCAGCAGCCAAGCGGGCTCCTACGAGCAGTACTTC | CASSQAGSYEQYF
TRBJ2-7 | . | many | TRBV7-8 | TGTGCCAGCAGCTTAGACGGCAGACCTGTTGGTGGGGAGCAGTACTTC | CASSLDGRPVGGEQYF
TRBJ2-2 | TRBD2 | many | TRBV4-2 | TGTGCCAGCAGCCAAGACCTGCTAGCGGGAGGGGACACCGGGGAGCTGTTTTTT | CASSQDLLAGGDTGELFF
TRBJ2-5 | . | . | TRBV11-2 | TGTGCCAGCAGCTTAGGAAGCACCCAGTACTTC | CASSLGSTQYF
TRBJ2-5 | TRBD2 | many | TRBV12-3/TRBV12-4 | TGTGCCAGCAGTTTAACAGGGACTAGCGGGAGGAAGACCCAGTACTTC | CASSLTGTSGRKTQYF
TRBJ2-7 | . | many | TRBV7-2 | TGTGCCAGCAGCCCGGCGCGGTACAACGCCTACGAGCAGTACTTC | CASSPARYNAYEQYF
TRBJ1-2 | TRBD1 | many | TRBV6-5 | TGTGCCAGCAGTCCCGGACAGGCTATAGGGGCTAACTATGGCTACACCTTC | CASSPGQAIGANYGYTF
TRBJ2-7 | TRBD2 | . | TRBV7-2 | TGTGCCAGCAGCTCCATTAGCGGGAAGGAATACGAGCAGTACTTC | CASSSISGKEYEQYF
TRBJ2-2 | . | many | TRBV5-1 | TGCGCCAGCAGCGGAAGGGACATAAACACCGGGGAGCTGTTTTTT | CASSGRDINTGELFF